The source of this T cell receptor beta chain is a study of T cell responses to AZD1222 COVID-19 vaccine. Overall study context: Timing groups of about 4 and about 12 weeks for second doses were pooled.

TCRdb keeps only in-frame clones here, not all; method: immunoSEQ multiplex PCR. The table has some 190,000 clones, approximately 92% seen once. Study outcomes and limitations: White British people made up most donors, females outnumbered males, and clonal diversity was possibly underestimated.

There are 16 residues in the CDR3. Germline-derived CDR1 and CDR2 are MNHEY and SVGEGT. Trimming left V 6 bases short and J 2 bases short, with 17 bases between. In the case of this clone: The target antigen is unknown.

This sample comprised peripheral blood, obtained on day 0 of AZD1222 vaccination. This clonotype was sampled from an adult in good health. The chain recombines TRBV6-2 or TRBV6-3 with TRBJ2-1, with D tentatively TRBD1 (5 bases). The CDR3 DNA follows: TGTGCCAGCAGCCGCCTGACAGAGCCCCCCTACAATGAGCAGTTCTTC. Encoded protein: CASSRLTEPPYNEQFF.